These 24 T cell receptor beta chains were all obtained from the same sample, sequenced in a study of blood T cell repertoires in COVID-19. TCRdb keeps only in-frame clones here, not all; method: immunoSEQ multiplex PCR. The sample records around 130,000 clones, 75% to 90% being singletons. Sequenced input: peripheral blood. All receptors derive from a human donor in a cohort sampled during active COVID-19.

This clone was seen once. The J gene is TRBJ2-1, the V gene TRBV7-3, with 12 bases fitting TRBD2. There are 16 residues in the CDR3. Germline CDR1 reads SGHTA; CDR2 reads FQGTGA. The V gene end was trimmed by 2 bases and the J gene end by 7 bases; junction bases not matched to a gene: 6. The CDR3 protein is CASSLSSGGAKNEQFF. The CDR3 DNA reads TGTGCCAGCAGCTTATCTAGCGGGGGGGCTAAAAATGAGCAGTTCTTC.

This chain joins TRBV27 and TRBJ1-4, with D possibly being TRBD1 (5 bases). CDR1 and CDR2 from the germline V gene are MNHEY and SMNVEV (reference sequence). The CDR3 covers 12 residues. Trimming left V 11 bases short and J 3 bases short, with 10 bases between. CDR3 sequence reads: CAAPGSNEKLFF. CDR3 coding DNA: TGTGCCGCCCCAGGGTCTAATGAAAAACTGTTTTTT.

This clone was seen a few times. The chain recombines TRBV2 with TRBJ2-5; possibly TRBD2 for D (6 bases). The germline CDR1 and CDR2 sequences are SNHLY and FYNNEI. The CDR3 runs to 15 residues. Trimming removed 7 bases from V and 1 base from J, with 16 bases in between. The CDR3 DNA follows: TGTGCCAGCAAACTGTTCGGCGGGGCCCAAGAGACCCAGTACTTC. Translated: CASKLFGGAQETQYF.

The gene calls are TRBV7-8 and TRBJ2-3; a possible D gene is TRBD2 (6 bases). The CDR3 spans 15 residues. V was trimmed by 5 bases and J by 2 bases, leaving 14 bases between them. The germline V gene has CDR1 SGHVS and CDR2 FQNEAQ. CDR3 protein: CASSPTSFVTDTQYF. As DNA, the CDR3 is TGTGCCAGCAGCCCGACTAGTTTTGTCACAGATACGCAGTATTTT.

J is TRBJ1-1 and V is TRBV19; the D is unclear. Germline-derived CDR1 and CDR2 are LNHDA and SQIVND (reference sequence). CDR3 size: 14 residues. V lost 3 bases and J 3 bases, leaving 11 bases between the germline ends. CDR3 DNA sequence: TGTGCCAGTAGTATTGAGGCATCGCACACTGAAGCTTTCTTT. As protein: CASSIEASHTEAFF. The variable domain in full, with the rest retrieved from reference TRBV19 and TRBJ1-1, is DGGITQSPKYLFRKEGQNVTLSCEQNLNHDAMYWYRQDPGQGLRLIYYSQIVNDFQKGDIAEGYSVSREKKESFPLTVTSAQKNPTAFYLCASSIEASHTEAFFGQGTRLTVV.

The chain links TRBV6-5 to TRBJ1-3; tentatively, D is TRBD1 (6 bases). The length of the CDR3 is 15 residues. Trimming left V 4 bases short and J 6 bases short, with 16 bases between. Germline CDR1 MNHEY, CDR2 SVGAGI. In nucleotides, the CDR3 is TGTGCCAGCAGTTTTAGTGGGGGCAGCGCAAACACCATATATTTT. It is translated as CASSFSGGSANTIYF.

This clone was detected only once. V and J are TRBV7-2 and TRBJ2-5, with a possible D match to TRBD1 (5 bases). Germline V gene data show CDR1 as SGHTA and CDR2 as FQGNSA. Deletions cut 5 bases from V and 7 bases from J, with 14 bases between. The CDR3 extends over 13 amino acids. The DNA for the CDR3 is TGTGCCAGCAGCACCACTCCCCAGGGGACCCAGTACTTC. It encodes CASSTTPQGTQYF.

The V call is TRBV18, the J call TRBJ1-1; D might be TRBD1 (5 bases). From germline, CDR1 is KGHSH and CDR2 LQKENI. Deletions cut 2 bases from V and 0 bases from J, with 13 bases between. The CDR3 totals 16 residues. The CDR3 loop reads CASSPTRGTMNTEAFF. Here the CDR3 DNA reads TGTGCCAGCTCACCAACCAGAGGGACTATGAACACTGAAGCTTTCTTT. Supplemented by reference TRBV18 and TRBJ1-1, the full variable domain reads NAGVMQNPRHLVRRRGQEARLRCSPMKGHSHVYWYRQLPEEGLKFMVYLQKENIIDESGMPKERFSAEFPKEGPSILRIQQVVRGDSAAYFCASSPTRGTMNTEAFFGQGTRLTVV.

The chain couples TRBV5-4 to TRBJ2-5; D is perhaps TRBD2 (5 bases). Trimming took off 3 bases at V and 0 bases at J, with 15 bases between the two ends. Per the germline V gene, CDR1 is SGHNT and CDR2 is YYREEE (reference sequence). CDR3 length: 16 amino acids. The CDR3 DNA is TGTGCCAGCAGCTCCTCCGGGAACCGCAACCAAGAGACCCAGTACTTC. As protein: CASSSSGNRNQETQYF.

In nucleotides, the CDR3 is TGTGCCAGCAGTCAGTGGACAGCCCAAGAGACCCAGTACTTC. Amino acids: CASSQWTAQETQYF. The chain links TRBV6-5 to TRBJ2-5; a possible D gene is TRBD1 (6 bases). V was pared by 5 bases and J by 1 base, with 11 bases between. This CDR3 region has 14 residues. Germline assignment: CDR1 MNHEY and CDR2 SVGAGI.

The CDR3 loop reads CAWSGTSGPYEQYF. CDR3 bases: TGTGCCTGGAGCGGTACTAGCGGTCCCTACGAGCAGTACTTC. The chain combines TRBV30 with TRBJ2-7, with 8 bases matching TRBD2. V shed 3 bases and J 2 bases; nucleotides not matched to a gene: 6. Germline-derived CDR1 and CDR2 are GTSNPN and SVGIG (reference sequence). This CDR3 contains 14 residues.

The rearrangement links TRBV28 to TRBJ1-4; D possibly corresponds to TRBD1 (5 bases). In germline, CDR1 is MDHEN, CDR2 SYDVKM. V shed 5 bases and J shed 7 bases, with 8 bases lying between them. CDR3 length: 12 amino acids. The CDR3 protein is CASSPGGEKLFF. DNA for the CDR3: TGTGCCAGCAGTCCGGGGGGTGAAAAACTGTTTTTT.

This rearrangement joins TRBV30 to TRBJ2-5; D uncertain. The CDR3 has 12 residues. Germline loops: CDR1 GTSNPN, CDR2 SVGIG (reference sequence). Trimming removed 0 bases at V and 2 bases at J, with 4 bases between. The CDR3 sequence: CAWSVSQETQYF. CDR3 nucleotides: TGTGCCTGGAGTGTATCGCAAGAGACCCAGTACTTC.

The V call is TRBV6-5, the J call TRBJ2-1, with D perhaps TRBD1 (8 bases). The V and J ends lost 5 bases and 4 bases respectively, with 15 bases between them. The V gene's germline CDR1 is MNHEY and CDR2 SVGAGI. CDR3 length: 15 residues. In DNA, the CDR3 is TGTGCCAGCAGTCCGGAACAGGGGGGGTACAATGAGCAGTTCTTC. Its protein is CASSPEQGGYNEQFF.

The chain is built from TRBV24-1 and TRBJ1-5; 9 bases are shared with TRBD1. This CDR3 comprises 14 residues. V dropped 9 bases and J dropped 3; count of bases not matched to a gene: 5. Germline V gene sequence: CDR1 KGHDR, CDR2 SFDVKD. The CDR3 region is CATGGQGYNQPQHF. CDR3 DNA: TGTGCCACCGGGGGACAGGGTTACAATCAGCCCCAGCATTTT.

The chain couples TRBV19 to TRBJ1-1, with unresolved D. The germline CDR1 and CDR2 sequences are LNHDA and SQIVND (reference sequence). V gave up 2 bases and J gave up 1 base, with 11 bases separating them. The CDR3 is made up of 15 amino acids. Here the CDR3 reads CASSIRSPRNTEAFF. CDR3 DNA: TGTGCCAGTAGTATAAGGAGCCCTCGGAACACTGAAGCTTTCTTT.

This chain links TRBV9 with TRBJ2-7; D possibly corresponds to TRBD1 (7 bases). The CDR3 length is 14 residues. Per the germline V gene, CDR1 is SGDLS and CDR2 is YYNGEE. Trimming took off 4 bases at V and 3 bases at J, with 14 bases between the two ends. The CDR3 loop reads CASSSGGLHYEQYF. CDR3 DNA sequence: TGTGCCAGCAGCTCAGGGGGGCTTCACTACGAGCAGTACTTC. The full variable domain, in which reference TRBV9 and TRBJ2-7 provide the parts outside the CDR3, is DSGVTQTPKHLITATGQRVTLRCSPRSGDLSVYWYQQSLDQGLQFLIQYYNGEERAKGNILERFSAQQFPDLHSELNLSSLELGDSALYFCASSSGGLHYEQYFGPGTRLTVT.

CDR3: CASSPLSGDTEAFF. In DNA form, the CDR3 reads TGTGCCAGCTCACCACTTTCCGGGGACACTGAAGCTTTCTTT. The V call is TRBV18, the J call TRBJ1-1; D gene ambiguous. Germline loops: CDR1 KGHSH, CDR2 LQKENI. The CDR3 extends over 14 amino acids. The V end was cut by 1 base, the J end by 3 bases, with 9 bases between.

The sample holds many counts of this clone. V usage is TRBV5-1 and J usage is TRBJ1-2, with D hard to call. The V and J ends lost 4 bases and 7 bases respectively, with 11 bases between them. Germline CDR1 SGHRS, CDR2 YFSETQ. This CDR3 comprises 12 residues. The chain's CDR3 is CASSPLGGGYTF. The CDR3 nucleotides read TGCGCCAGCAGCCCACTTGGCGGTGGCTACACCTTC.

DNA of the CDR3: TGTGCCAGCAGCATGACAGGGGGCAATCAGCCCCAGCATTTT. Translation: CASSMTGGNQPQHF. The chain has TRBV9 and TRBJ1-5; 8 nucleotides align to TRBD1. Germline values: CDR1 SGDLS, CDR2 YYNGEE. The CDR3 length is 14 residues. V lost 4 bases to trimming and J lost 2 bases; unmatched junction nucleotides: 2.

V usage is TRBV19 and J usage is TRBJ2-1; 10 bases are shared with TRBD1. The germline gives CDR1 LNHDA, CDR2 SQIVND (reference sequence). The CDR3 extends over 17 amino acids. The J segment lost 5 bases and the V segment lost 6 bases, leaving 13 bases of the junction unmatched. CDR3 sequence reads: CASRARDRGGSNNEQFF. The DNA of the CDR3 is TGTGCCAGTAGAGCCCGGGACAGGGGAGGTTCGAACAATGAGCAGTTCTTC. The full variable domain, in which reference TRBV19 and TRBJ2-1 provide the parts outside the CDR3, is DGGITQSPKYLFRKEGQNVTLSCEQNLNHDAMYWYRQDPGQGLRLIYYSQIVNDFQKGDIAEGYSVSREKKESFPLTVTSAQKNPTAFYLCASRARDRGGSNNEQFFGPGTRLTVL.

This chain links TRBV4-1 with TRBJ2-7, with D perhaps TRBD2 (5 bases). The ends were cut back, 1 base at V and 3 bases at J, with 10 bases in the middle. CDR3 length: 14 amino acids. Germline loops: CDR1 MGHRA, CDR2 YSYEKL. In DNA, the CDR3 is TGCGCCAGCAGCCAAGCGCCTAGCCGCTACGAGCAGTACTTC. The encoded protein is CASSQAPSRYEQYF.

This clone came up once. The J gene is TRBJ2-7, the V gene TRBV7-8, with 7 bases matching TRBD1. The CDR3 contains 14 residues. After removal of 3 bases from V and 0 bases from J, the junction contained 2 bases not matched to a gene. Germline lookup yields CDR1 SGHVS and CDR2 FQNEAQ. CDR3 region: CASSFGDSSYEQYF. CDR3 nucleotides: TGTGCCAGCAGCTTTGGGGACAGCTCCTACGAGCAGTACTTC.

This chain connects TRBV3-1 (or the pseudogene TRBV3-2) to TRBJ1-2; D is uncertain. The CDR3 has 16 amino acids. CDR1 is LGHDT, CDR2 YNNKEL, per germline (reference sequence). Between the trimmed V and J ends, which lost 2 bases and 4 bases, there was a span of 17 bases. The CDR3 DNA reads TGTGCCAGCAGCCAATTAGCGAATTTTGACGGCTATGGCTACACCTTC. Encoded protein: CASSQLANFDGYGYTF.